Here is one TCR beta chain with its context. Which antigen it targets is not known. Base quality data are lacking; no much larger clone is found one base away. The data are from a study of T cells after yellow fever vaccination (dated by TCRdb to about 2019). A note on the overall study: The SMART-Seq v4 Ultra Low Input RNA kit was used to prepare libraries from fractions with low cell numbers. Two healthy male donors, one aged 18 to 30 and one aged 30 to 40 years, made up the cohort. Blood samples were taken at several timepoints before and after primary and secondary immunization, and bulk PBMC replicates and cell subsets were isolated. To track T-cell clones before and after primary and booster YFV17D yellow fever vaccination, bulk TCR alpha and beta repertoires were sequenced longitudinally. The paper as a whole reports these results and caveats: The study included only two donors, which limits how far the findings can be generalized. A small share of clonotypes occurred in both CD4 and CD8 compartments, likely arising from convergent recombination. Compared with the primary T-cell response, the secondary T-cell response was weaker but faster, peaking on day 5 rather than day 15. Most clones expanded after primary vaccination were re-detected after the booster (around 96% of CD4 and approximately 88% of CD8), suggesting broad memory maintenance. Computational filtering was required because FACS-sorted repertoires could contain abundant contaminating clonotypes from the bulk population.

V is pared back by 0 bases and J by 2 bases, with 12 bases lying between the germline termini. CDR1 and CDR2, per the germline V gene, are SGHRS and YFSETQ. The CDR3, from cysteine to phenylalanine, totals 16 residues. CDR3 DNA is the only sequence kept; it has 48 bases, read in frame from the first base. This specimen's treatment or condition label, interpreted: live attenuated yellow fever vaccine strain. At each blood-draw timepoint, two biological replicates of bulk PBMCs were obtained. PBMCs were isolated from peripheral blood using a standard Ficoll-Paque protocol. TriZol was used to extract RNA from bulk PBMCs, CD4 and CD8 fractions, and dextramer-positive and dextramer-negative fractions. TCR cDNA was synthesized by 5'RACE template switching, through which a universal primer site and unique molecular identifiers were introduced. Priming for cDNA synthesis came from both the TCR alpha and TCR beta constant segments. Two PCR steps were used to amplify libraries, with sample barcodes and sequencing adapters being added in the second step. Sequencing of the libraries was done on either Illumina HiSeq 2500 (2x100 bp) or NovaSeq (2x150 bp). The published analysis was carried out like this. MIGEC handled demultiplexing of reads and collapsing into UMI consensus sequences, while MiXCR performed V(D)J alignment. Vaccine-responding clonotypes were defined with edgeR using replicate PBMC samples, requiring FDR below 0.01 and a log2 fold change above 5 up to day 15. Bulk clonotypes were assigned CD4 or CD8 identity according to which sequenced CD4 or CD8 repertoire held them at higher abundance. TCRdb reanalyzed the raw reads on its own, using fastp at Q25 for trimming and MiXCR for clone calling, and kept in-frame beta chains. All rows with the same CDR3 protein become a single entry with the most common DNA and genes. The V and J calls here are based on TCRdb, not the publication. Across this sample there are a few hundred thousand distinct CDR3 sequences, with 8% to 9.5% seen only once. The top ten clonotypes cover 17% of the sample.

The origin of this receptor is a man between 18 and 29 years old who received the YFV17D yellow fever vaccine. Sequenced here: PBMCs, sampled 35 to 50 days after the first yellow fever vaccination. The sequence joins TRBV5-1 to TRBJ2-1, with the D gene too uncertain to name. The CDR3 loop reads CASSLAKGPTYNEQFF. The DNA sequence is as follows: TGCGCCAGCAGCTTGGCCAAGGGCCCGACCTACAATGAGCAGTTCTTC.